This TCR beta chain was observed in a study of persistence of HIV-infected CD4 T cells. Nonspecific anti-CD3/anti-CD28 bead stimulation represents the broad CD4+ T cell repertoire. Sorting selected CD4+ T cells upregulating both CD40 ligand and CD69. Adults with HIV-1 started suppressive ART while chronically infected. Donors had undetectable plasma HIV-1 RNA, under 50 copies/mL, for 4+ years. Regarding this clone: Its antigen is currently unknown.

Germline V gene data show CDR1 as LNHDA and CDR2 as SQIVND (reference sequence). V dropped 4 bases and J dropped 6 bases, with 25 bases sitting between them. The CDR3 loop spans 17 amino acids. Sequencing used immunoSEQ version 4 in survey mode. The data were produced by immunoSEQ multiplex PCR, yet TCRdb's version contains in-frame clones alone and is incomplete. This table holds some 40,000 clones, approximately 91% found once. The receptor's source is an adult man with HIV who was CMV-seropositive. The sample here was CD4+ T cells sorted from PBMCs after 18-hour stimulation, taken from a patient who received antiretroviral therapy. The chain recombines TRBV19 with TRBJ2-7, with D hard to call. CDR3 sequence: CASSNPAGLVASSEQYF. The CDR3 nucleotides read TGTGCCAGTAGTAACCCCGCCGGGCTAGTCGCTTCTTCCGAGCAGTACTTC.